This section outlines one T cell receptor beta chain sequence together with its context. Its antigen is still unknown. The CDR3 runs to 15 residues. Per the germline V gene, CDR1 is MNHEY and CDR2 is SVGAGI. V lost 6 bases to trimming and J lost 8 bases; unmatched junction nucleotides: 8. Produced via immunoSEQ multiplex PCR; TCRdb's table is partial and in-frame only. The sample gives some 150,000 clones, roughly nine tenths of which show up once; about 3% is in the top ten. This record belongs to a study of cytomegalovirus exposure and HLA in healthy donors. For the study at large: Later analysis reported that the 120 validation repertoires shared the platform of the roughly 670 first-cohort repertoires. Findings of the study overall: CMV antigen specificity of three CMV-associated chains was confirmed in vitro.

A roughly 120-subject validation cohort, separate from the roughly 670-subject first cohort, supplied the donors. The chain links TRBV6-5 to TRBJ1-4, with TRBD1 matching 11 bases. This receptor was obtained from a woman aged 18 to 35 in good health and CMV-seropositive. Specimen: PBMCs. CDR3: CASRRTGGAAEKLFF. Written as DNA, the CDR3 is TGTGCCAGCAGAAGGACAGGGGGCGCCGCGGAAAAACTGTTTTTT.